This TCR beta chain was found in a study of blood T cell repertoires in COVID-19. Overall study context: Specimens from acute and convalescent COVID-19 originated in the United States, Italy and Spain.

The germline V gene has CDR1 SGHTA and CDR2 FQGTGA. After removal of 5 bases from V and 4 bases from J, the junction contained 1 base not matched to a gene. CDR3 size: 13 residues. In the study's own analysis: Scientists estimated how many nucleated cells there were by amplifying reference gene primers. Assay: immunoSEQ multiplex PCR; the TCRdb copy retains only in-frame clones and omits some. The V and J calls and clone size are taken from that table; D and trimming were inferred from the DNA. The table includes 250,000 or so clones, roughly 90% detected once. Sequenced sample: peripheral blood. The rearrangement joins TRBV7-3 to TRBJ1-2; 10 positions match TRBD1. The receptor was isolated from a man between 60 and 75 years old with acute or convalescent COVID-19. CDR3 sequence: CASSRTGGYGYTF. The CDR3 DNA follows: TGTGCCAGCAGCCGGACAGGGGGCTATGGCTACACCTTC.